The 9 T cell receptor beta chains in this list originate from one sample, sequenced in a study of shared clonotypes between healthy human individuals. Profiling relied on immunoSEQ multiplex PCR, and the TCRdb table lists in-frame clones only, not all of them. The sample yields a few million clones, more than 80% seen once. Sequences were obtained from naive CD4+ T cells sorted from blood. Subset defined: CD45RA+ positively selected. The receptors were sampled from a young man in good health.

This clone was counted only a few times. The same CDR3 arises from other DNA sequences in this sample as well. The chain recombines TRBV11-2 with TRBJ1-1, with 7 bases that match TRBD1. Looked up from germline, CDR1 is SGHAT and CDR2 is FQNNGV. The CDR3 is made up of 14 amino acids. The V gene end was trimmed by 3 bases and the J gene end by 0 bases; junction bases not matched to a gene: 1. The CDR3 protein is CASSLGQLNTEAFF. The CDR3 DNA is TGTGCCAGCAGCTTGGGACAGCTGAACACTGAAGCTTTCTTT.

The chain recombines TRBV7-2 with TRBJ2-7; D ambiguous. The V and J ends lost 4 bases and 2 bases respectively, with 9 bases between them. The CDR3 is 13 residues long. The V gene's germline CDR1 is SGHTA and CDR2 FQGNSA. CDR3 nucleotide sequence: TGTGCCAGCAGCTCCCAATCCCCCTACGAGCAGTACTTC. Encoded protein: CASSSQSPYEQYF.

The chain links TRBV15 to TRBJ2-3, with TRBD2 matching 7 bases. Germline loops: CDR1 LNHNV, CDR2 YYDKDF (reference sequence). V was pared by 0 bases and J by 6 bases, with 9 bases of the junction left unmatched. This CDR3 has 16 residues. CDR3 DNA sequence: TGTGCCACCAGCAGAGAAGGAGGCTCCGGGAGGGATACGCAGTATTTT. It is translated as CATSREGGSGRDTQYF.

The genes are TRBV2 and TRBJ2-5; 7 bases are a match to TRBD1. CDR1 is SNHLY, CDR2 FYNNEI, per germline. The CDR3 is made up of 15 amino acids. The J segment lost 1 base and the V segment lost 6 bases, leaving 8 bases of the junction unmatched. The CDR3 loop reads CASSEARQGQETQYF. The CDR3 coding sequence is TGTGCCAGCAGCGAGGCACGACAGGGCCAAGAGACCCAGTACTTC. Supplemented by reference TRBV2 and TRBJ2-5, the full variable domain reads EPEVTQTPSHQVTQMGQEVILRCVPISNHLYFYWYRQILGQKVEFLVSFYNNEISEKSEIFDDQFSVERPDGSNFTLKIRSTKLEDSAMYFCASSEARQGQETQYFGPGTRLLVL.

The chain joins TRBV9 to TRBJ2-7, with TRBD2 matching over 9 bases. The CDR3 spans 15 residues. Germline V lookup: CDR1 SGDLS, CDR2 YYNGEE. V gave up 0 bases and J gave up 2 bases; unmatched junction bases: 3. This CDR3 reads CASSVEASGTYEQYF. DNA of the CDR3: TGTGCCAGCAGCGTAGAGGCTAGCGGGACCTACGAGCAGTACTTC.

CDR3 sequence reads: CASTKASGGRTEAFF. CDR3 DNA sequence: TGTGCCAGTACTAAGGCCTCCGGGGGCAGGACTGAAGCTTTCTTT. This chain uses TRBV19 with TRBJ1-1; maybe TRBD1 (6 bases). The germline CDR1 and CDR2 sequences are LNHDA and SQIVND (reference sequence). The CDR3 has 15 amino acids. Trimming left V 7 bases short and J 5 bases short, with 20 bases between.

The chain employs TRBV19 and TRBJ2-7; 8 positions match TRBD2. The germline V gene encodes CDR1 LNHDA and CDR2 SQIVND (reference sequence). The ends lost 5 bases at V and 2 bases at J; junction bases unmatched: 5. This CDR3 has 14 amino acids. Written as DNA, the CDR3 is TGTGCCAGTAGTCCGGCTAGCGGGCCCTACGAGCAGTACTTC. It yields the protein CASSPASGPYEQYF.

The chain links TRBV19 to TRBJ1-5; weak D call: TRBD1 (5 bases). V lost 7 bases, J lost 0 bases, and 10 bases lay in between. The CDR3 sequence is 14 residues long. The germline V gene has CDR1 LNHDA and CDR2 SQIVND (reference sequence). For the CDR3, the DNA is TGTGCCAGTACCCAAGGGGATAGCAATCAGCCCCAGCATTTT. This gives the protein CASTQGDSNQPQHF.

The chain couples TRBV5-1 to TRBJ2-3, with 14 bases fitting TRBD2. CDR1 is SGHRS and CDR2 is YFSETQ in the germline V gene. Losses at the gene ends were 9 bases for V and 6 bases for J; bases not matched to a gene: 9. The CDR3 length is 15 residues. The CDR3 sequence is CATKGLAGAPDTQYF. The CDR3 nucleotides are TGCGCCACCAAGGGACTAGCGGGGGCCCCCGATACGCAGTATTTT.